This T cell receptor (beta chain) was identified in a study of blood T cell repertoires in COVID-19. This clone showed up just once. The data were produced by immunoSEQ multiplex PCR, yet TCRdb's version contains in-frame clones alone and is incomplete. Among about 440,000 clones, roughly 87% were seen once, and the ten largest hold around 0.6%. Material: PBMCs or T cells enriched from blood (not recorded which). This sequence was found in a man between 18 and 29 years old who had recovered from COVID-19.

CDR3 nucleotide sequence: TGTGCCAGCTCACCACCGACGGGAACGCCCTCCTACAATGAGCAGTTCTTC. Residues: CASSPPTGTPSYNEQFF. This chain uses TRBV18 with TRBJ2-1; a possible D gene is TRBD2 (5 bases). The V gene's germline CDR1 is KGHSH and CDR2 LQKENI. The CDR3 is 17 residues long. Trimming stripped 0 bases from V and 0 bases from J, with 12 bases between.